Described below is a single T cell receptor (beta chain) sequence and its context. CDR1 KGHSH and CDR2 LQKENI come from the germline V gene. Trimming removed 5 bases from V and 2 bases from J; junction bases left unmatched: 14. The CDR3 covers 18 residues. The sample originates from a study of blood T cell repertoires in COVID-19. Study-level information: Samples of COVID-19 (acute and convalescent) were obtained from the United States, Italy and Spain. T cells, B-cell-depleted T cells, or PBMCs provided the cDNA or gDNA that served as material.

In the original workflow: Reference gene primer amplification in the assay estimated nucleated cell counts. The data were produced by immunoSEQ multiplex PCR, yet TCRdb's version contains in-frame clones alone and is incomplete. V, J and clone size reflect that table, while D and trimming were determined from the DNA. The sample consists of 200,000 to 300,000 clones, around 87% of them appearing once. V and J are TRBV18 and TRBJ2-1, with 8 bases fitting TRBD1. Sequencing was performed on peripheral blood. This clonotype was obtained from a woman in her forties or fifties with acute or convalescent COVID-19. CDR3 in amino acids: CASSSRDRSREPYNEQFF. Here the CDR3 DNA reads TGTGCCAGCTCATCCCGGGACAGGTCTCGGGAGCCCTACAATGAGCAGTTCTTC.